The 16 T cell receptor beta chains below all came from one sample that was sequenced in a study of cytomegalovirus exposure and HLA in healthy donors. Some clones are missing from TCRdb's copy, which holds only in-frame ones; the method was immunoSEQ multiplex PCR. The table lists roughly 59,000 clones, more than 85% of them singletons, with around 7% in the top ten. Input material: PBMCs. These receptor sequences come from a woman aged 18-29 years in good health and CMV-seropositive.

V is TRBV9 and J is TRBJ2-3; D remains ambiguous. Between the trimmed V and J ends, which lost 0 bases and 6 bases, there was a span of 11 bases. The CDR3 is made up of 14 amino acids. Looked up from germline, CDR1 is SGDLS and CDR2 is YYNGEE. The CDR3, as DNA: TGTGCCAGCAGCGTAGCTCCGGCTAGGGATACGCAGTATTTT. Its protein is CASSVAPARDTQYF.

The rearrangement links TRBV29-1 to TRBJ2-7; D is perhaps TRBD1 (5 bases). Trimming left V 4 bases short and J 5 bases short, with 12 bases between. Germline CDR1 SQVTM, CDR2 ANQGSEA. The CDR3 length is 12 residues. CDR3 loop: CSVGAQGHEQYF. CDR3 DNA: TGCAGCGTTGGGGCCCAGGGTCACGAGCAGTACTTC.

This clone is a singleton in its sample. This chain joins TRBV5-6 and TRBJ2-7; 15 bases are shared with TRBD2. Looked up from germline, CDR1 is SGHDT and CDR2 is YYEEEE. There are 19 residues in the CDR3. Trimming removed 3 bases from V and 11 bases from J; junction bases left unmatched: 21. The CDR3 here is CASSSFQHRLGLAGGQEYF. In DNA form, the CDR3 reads TGTGCCAGCAGCTCGTTCCAGCATCGCCTAGGACTAGCGGGAGGGCAGGAGTACTTC.

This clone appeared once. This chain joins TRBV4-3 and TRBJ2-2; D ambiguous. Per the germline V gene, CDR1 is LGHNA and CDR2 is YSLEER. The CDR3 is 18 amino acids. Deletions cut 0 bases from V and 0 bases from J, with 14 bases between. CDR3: CASSQDMWMTPNTGELFF. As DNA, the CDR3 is TGCGCCAGCAGCCAAGATATGTGGATGACTCCGAACACCGGGGAGCTGTTTTTT.

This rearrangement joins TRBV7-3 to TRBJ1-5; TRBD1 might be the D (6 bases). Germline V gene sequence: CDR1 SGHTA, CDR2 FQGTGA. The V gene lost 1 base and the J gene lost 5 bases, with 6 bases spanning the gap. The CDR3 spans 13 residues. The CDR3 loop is CASSLKGDQPQHF. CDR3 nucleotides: TGTGCCAGCAGCTTAAAGGGGGATCAGCCCCAGCATTTT.

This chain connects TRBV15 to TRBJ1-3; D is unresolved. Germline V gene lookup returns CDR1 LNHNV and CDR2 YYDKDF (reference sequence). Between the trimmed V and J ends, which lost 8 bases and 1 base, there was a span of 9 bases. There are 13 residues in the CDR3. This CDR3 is CATGPISGNTIYF. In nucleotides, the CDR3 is TGTGCCACCGGGCCAATATCTGGAAACACCATATATTTT.

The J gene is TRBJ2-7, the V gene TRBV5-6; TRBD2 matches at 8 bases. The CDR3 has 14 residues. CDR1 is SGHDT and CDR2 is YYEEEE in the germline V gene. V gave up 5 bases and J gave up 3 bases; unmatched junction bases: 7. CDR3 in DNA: TGTGCCAGCAGTAGCGGGACACTAAACTACGAGCAGTACTTC. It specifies CASSSGTLNYEQYF.

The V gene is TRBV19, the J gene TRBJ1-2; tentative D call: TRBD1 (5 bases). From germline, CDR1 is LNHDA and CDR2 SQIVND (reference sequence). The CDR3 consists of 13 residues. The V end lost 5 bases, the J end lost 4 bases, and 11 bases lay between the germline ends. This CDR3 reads CASSQGIGYGYTF. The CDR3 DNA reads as TGTGCCAGTAGTCAGGGTATCGGCTATGGCTACACCTTC.

For the CDR3, the DNA is TGTGCCAGCAGCTTGGCCCTGGGGGGGAGCGGGAACACCATATATTTT. Protein: CASSLALGGSGNTIYF. The rearrangement uses TRBV5-6 and TRBJ1-3, with D possibly being TRBD1 (5 bases). This CDR3 contains 16 residues. Germline CDR1 is SGHDT and CDR2 is YYEEEE. Trimming removed 0 bases from V and 7 bases from J, with 17 bases in between.

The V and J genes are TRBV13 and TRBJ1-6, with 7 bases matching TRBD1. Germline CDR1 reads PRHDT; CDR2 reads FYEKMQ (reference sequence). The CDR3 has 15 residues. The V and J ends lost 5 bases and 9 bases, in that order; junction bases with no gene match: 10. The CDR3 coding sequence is TGTGCCAGCAGCGCCCCGACAGGGAGAGGTTCACCCCTCCACTTT. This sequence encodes CASSAPTGRGSPLHF. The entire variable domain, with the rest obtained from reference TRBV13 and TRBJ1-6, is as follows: AAGVIQSPRHLIKEKRETATLKCYPIPRHDTVYWYQQGPGQDPQFLISFYEKMQSDKGSIPDRFSAQQFSDYHSELNMSSLELGDSALYFCASSAPTGRGSPLHFGNGTRLTVT.

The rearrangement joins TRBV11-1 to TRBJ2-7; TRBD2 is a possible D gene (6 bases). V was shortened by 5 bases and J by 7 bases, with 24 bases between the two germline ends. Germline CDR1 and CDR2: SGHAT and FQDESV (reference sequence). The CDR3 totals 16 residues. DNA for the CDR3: TGTGCCAGCAGCAAAATCCCGGGACTGCCGGGGAGGGAGCAGTACTTC. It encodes CASSKIPGLPGREQYF.

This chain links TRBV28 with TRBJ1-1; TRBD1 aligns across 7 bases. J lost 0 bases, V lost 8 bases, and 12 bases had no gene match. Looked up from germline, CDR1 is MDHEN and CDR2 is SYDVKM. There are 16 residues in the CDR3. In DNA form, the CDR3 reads TGTGCCAGCGAGTCCTGGACAGGTGCCATGAACACTGAAGCTTTCTTT. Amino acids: CASESWTGAMNTEAFF.

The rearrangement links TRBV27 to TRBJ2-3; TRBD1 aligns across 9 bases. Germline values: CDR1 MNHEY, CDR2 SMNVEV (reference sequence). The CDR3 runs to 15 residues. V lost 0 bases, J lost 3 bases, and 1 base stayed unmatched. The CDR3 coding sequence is TGTGCCAGCAGTTTATCCGGGACAGGGACAGATACGCAGTATTTT. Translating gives CASSLSGTGTDTQYF.

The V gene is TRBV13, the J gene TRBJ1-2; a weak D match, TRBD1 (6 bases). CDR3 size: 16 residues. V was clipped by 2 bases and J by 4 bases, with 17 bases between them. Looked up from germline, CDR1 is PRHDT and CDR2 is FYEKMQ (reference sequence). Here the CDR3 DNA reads TGTGCCAGCAGCTTAATTAGTCAGGGGAAGATCTATGGCTACACCTTC. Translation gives CASSLISQGKIYGYTF.

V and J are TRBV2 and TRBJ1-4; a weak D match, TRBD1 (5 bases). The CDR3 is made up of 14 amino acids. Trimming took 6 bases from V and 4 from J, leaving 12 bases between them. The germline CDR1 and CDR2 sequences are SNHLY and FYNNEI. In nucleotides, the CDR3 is TGTGCCAGCAGCCGAGACAGAAATAATGAAAAACTGTTTTTT. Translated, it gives CASSRDRNNEKLFF.

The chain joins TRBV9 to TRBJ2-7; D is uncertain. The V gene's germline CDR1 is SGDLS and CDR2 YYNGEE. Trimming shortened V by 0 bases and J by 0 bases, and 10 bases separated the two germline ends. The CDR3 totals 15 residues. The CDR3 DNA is TGTGCCAGCAGCGTAGCTGACGGAGACTCCTACGAGCAGTACTTC. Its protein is CASSVADGDSYEQYF.